These T cell receptor beta chains were read from a single sample in a study of blood T cell repertoires in COVID-19. Only in-frame clones appear in the TCRdb table, and some are missing; sequencing was by immunoSEQ multiplex PCR. The data show 60,000 to 75,000 clones, about 86% seen once. Sequenced: peripheral blood. The receptor source for this set is a human donor in a cohort sampled during active COVID-19. The CDR3 runs from the conserved cysteine through the conserved F or W. D genes are given only for firm matches. Expanded clones are given a class, and other clones once, few, many or no size at all.

J,D,V,size,CDR3,DNA
TRBJ1-1,NA,TRBV18,NA,CASSPREWMNTEAFF,TGTGCCAGCTCACCAAGGGAGTGGATGAACACTGAAGCTTTCTTT
TRBJ2-7,NA,TRBV28,NA,CASRGGLLLTYEQYF,TGTGCCAGCAGGGGGGGACTTCTGTTAACCTACGAGCAGTACTTC
TRBJ2-7,TRBD1,TRBV11-2,NA,CASSLGGTGYYEQYF,TGTGCCAGCAGCTTAGGGGGGACAGGTTACTACGAGCAGTACTTC
TRBJ2-1,TRBD2,TRBV29-1,NA,CSVEASGTSGTSSYNEQFF,TGCAGCGTTGAGGCCTCTGGGACTAGCGGGACAAGCTCCTACAATGAGCAGTTCTTC
TRBJ2-7,TRBD1,TRBV9,NA,CASSATGSGYEQYF,TGTGCCAGCAGCGCGACAGGGTCGGGCTACGAGCAGTACTTC
TRBJ2-3,TRBD2,TRBV13,NA,CASSLRLAADTQYF,TGTGCCAGCAGCTTACGACTAGCTGCAGATACGCAGTATTTT
TRBJ2-7,NA,TRBV15,NA,CATSRLDAGAEEQYF,TGTGCCACCAGCAGACTTGACGCGGGGGCCGAGGAGCAGTACTTC
TRBJ1-2,NA,TRBV5-1,NA,CASSSEPGLNGYTF,TGCGCCAGCAGCTCAGAGCCAGGGTTGAATGGCTACACCTTC
TRBJ2-7,NA,TRBV29-1,NA,CSVVPSEHYEQYF,TGCAGCGTTGTTCCGTCCGAACACTACGAGCAGTACTTC
TRBJ2-7,NA,TRBV28,NA,CASSLPDFSNVYEQYF,TGTGCCAGCAGTTTACCGGACTTCTCAAACGTCTACGAGCAGTACTTC
TRBJ2-1,TRBD1,TRBV19,NA,CASRNPGGEQFF,TGTGCCAGTAGAAACCCAGGGGGTGAGCAGTTCTTC
TRBJ1-6,TRBD1,TRBV9,NA,CASSVAVSGGDSPLHF,TGTGCCAGCAGCGTAGCTGTGTCAGGGGGCGATTCACCCCTCCACTTT
TRBJ1-6,NA,TRBV6-7,NA,CASRIQTGYNSPLHF,TGTGCCAGCAGGATACAGACAGGTTATAATTCACCCCTCCACTTT
TRBJ2-7,TRBD2,TRBV4-3,NA,CASSQGLAGAREQYF,TGCGCCAGCAGCCAAGGGCTAGCGGGCGCCAGGGAGCAGTACTTC
TRBJ2-2,NA,TRBV28,NA,CASSSPGENTGELFF,TGTGCCAGCAGCTCGCCCGGGGAGAACACCGGGGAGCTGTTTTTT
TRBJ1-6,NA,TRBV5-5,NA,CASSMRQAESYNSPLHF,TGTGCCAGCAGCATGAGACAAGCAGAGTCCTATAATTCACCCCTCCACTTT
TRBJ2-7,TRBD1,TRBV25-1,few,CASALGQGANEQYF,TGTGCCAGCGCCCTAGGACAGGGGGCCAACGAGCAGTACTTC
TRBJ1-2,NA,TRBV28,NA,CASSLGLGGAQGYTF,TGTGCCAGCAGTTTAGGACTGGGGGGGGCACAGGGCTACACCTTC
TRBJ2-2,TRBD2,TRBV19,NA,CASTPGLAGTGELFF,TGTGCCAGTACCCCAGGACTAGCGGGCACCGGGGAGCTGTTTTTT
TRBJ2-5,TRBD2,TRBV9,NA,CASTRTSGTQETQYF,TGTGCCAGCACTAGGACTAGCGGGACCCAAGAGACCCAGTACTTC
TRBJ2-1,NA,TRBV11-3,NA,CASSLDRGGGLTYNEQFF,TGTGCCAGCAGCTTAGATAGAGGGGGGGGATTAACATACAATGAGCAGTTCTTC
TRBJ1-1,NA,TRBV7-2,NA,CASSKRADGGYTEAFF,TGTGCCAGCAGTAAAAGGGCAGATGGGGGGTACACTGAAGCTTTCTTT
TRBJ2-7,NA,TRBV24-1,NA,CATSDSNEQYF,TGTGCCACCAGTGATTCCAACGAGCAGTACTTC
TRBJ2-5,NA,TRBV7-2,few,CASSLVGGQETQYF,TGTGCCAGCAGCTTAGTGGGGGGCCAAGAGACCCAGTACTTC
TRBJ2-5,NA,TRBV29-1,NA,CSTSTDQETQYF,TGCAGCACGTCGACAGACCAAGAGACCCAGTACTTC
TRBJ1-4,TRBD1,TRBV18,NA,CASSPGTGSGEKLFF,TGTGCCAGCTCACCAGGGACAGGCTCCGGAGAAAAACTGTTTTTT
TRBJ2-7,NA,TRBV5-1,NA,CASSLSGNSYEQYF,TGCGCCAGCAGCTTGTCGGGTAACTCCTACGAGCAGTACTTC
TRBJ2-5,NA,TRBV9,NA,CASSVGGWQETQYF,TGTGCCAGCAGCGTCGGAGGGTGGCAAGAGACCCAGTACTTC
TRBJ2-7,TRBD1,TRBV29-1,NA,CSVGGQETSYEQYF,TGCAGCGTTGGCGGACAGGAAACCTCCTACGAGCAGTACTTC
TRBJ2-5,TRBD2,TRBV7-9,NA,CASRRGTQETQYF,TGTGCCAGCAGGCGGGGGACCCAAGAGACCCAGTACTTC
TRBJ2-3,TRBD2,TRBV25-1,NA,CASSALRGAGGPDTQYF,TGTGCCAGCAGTGCGCTTCGGGGAGCGGGAGGGCCGGATACGCAGTATTTT
TRBJ2-5,TRBD1,TRBV7-2,NA,CASSPRGPQETQYF,TGTGCCAGCAGCCCCAGGGGGCCCCAAGAGACCCAGTACTTC
TRBJ2-7,NA,TRBV5-1,NA,CASSLGTAVGEQYF,TGCGCCAGCAGCCTGGGGACTGCGGTGGGGGAGCAGTACTTC
TRBJ1-2,TRBD1,TRBV7-8,NA,CASSPADRGIAWGYTF,TGTGCCAGCAGCCCGGCCGACAGGGGGATCGCTTGGGGCTACACCTTC
TRBJ1-2,TRBD1,TRBV9,NA,CASSVSADRVGYTF,TGTGCCAGCAGCGTGTCCGCGGACAGGGTGGGCTACACCTTC
TRBJ1-6,NA,TRBV9,NA,CASSVGSTSSYNSPLHF,TGTGCCAGCAGCGTAGGATCCACAAGCTCCTATAATTCACCCCTCCACTTT
TRBJ1-2,TRBD1,TRBV18,NA,CASSPVDRGHGYTF,TGTGCCAGCTCACCTGTGGACAGGGGGCATGGCTACACCTTC
TRBJ2-3,NA,TRBV4-1,many,CASSQDQNTDTQYF,TGCGCCAGCAGCCAAGATCAGAACACAGATACGCAGTATTTT
TRBJ2-3,NA,TRBV7-9,NA,CASSLVLASTDTQYF,TGTGCCAGCAGCTTAGTACTAGCCTCCACAGATACGCAGTATTTT
TRBJ1-5,NA,TRBV3-1/TRBV3-2,NA,CASSQLRNQPQHF,TGTGCCAGCAGCCAACTCCGTAATCAGCCCCAGCATTTT
TRBJ2-7,TRBD2,TRBV4-3,NA,CASSQGYRVVAGGSLYEQYF,TGCGCCAGCAGCCAAGGCTACAGGGTAGTAGCGGGAGGCTCCCTCTACGAGCAGTACTTC
TRBJ2-1,NA,TRBV19,NA,CASSGPYNEQFF,TGTGCCAGTAGTGGGCCCTACAATGAGCAGTTCTTC
TRBJ2-3,NA,TRBV30,NA,CAWNGQYGTQYF,TGTGCCTGGAATGGACAGTACGGGACGCAGTATTTT
TRBJ2-1,NA,TRBV19,NA,CASSIDLRGAGRYNEQFF,TGTGCCAGTAGTATAGATCTCCGGGGGGCAGGTCGGTACAATGAGCAGTTCTTC
TRBJ2-3,TRBD2,TRBV27,NA,CASSLASGRPDTQYF,TGTGCCAGCAGTTTGGCTAGCGGGAGACCAGATACGCAGTATTTT
TRBJ2-5,NA,TRBV20-1,NA,CSARRETQYF,TGCAGTGCTAGACGGGAGACCCAGTACTTC
TRBJ2-5,TRBD2,TRBV7-8,NA,CASSLRTAGDLQETQYF,TGTGCCAGCAGCTTAAGGACGGCGGGAGACCTCCAAGAGACCCAGTACTTC
TRBJ2-7,TRBD2,TRBV27,NA,CASSPGLAGGGNEQYF,TGTGCCAGCAGTCCGGGACTAGCGGGAGGTGGTAACGAGCAGTACTTC
TRBJ2-3,NA,TRBV5-4,NA,CASSLSGLLTDTQYF,TGTGCCAGCAGCTTGTCCGGTCTTTTGACAGATACGCAGTATTTT
TRBJ2-3,NA,TRBV27,NA,CASSLGGSDTQYF,TGTGCCAGCAGTTTAGGAGGTTCAGATACGCAGTATTTT
TRBJ1-6,NA,TRBV30,once,CAWRPGSSYNSPLHF,TGTGCCTGGAGGCCGGGTAGCTCCTATAATTCACCCCTCCACTTT
TRBJ2-7,NA,TRBV13,NA,CASSPGESYEQYF,TGTGCCAGCAGCCCAGGGGAATCCTACGAGCAGTACTTC
TRBJ1-1,TRBD1,TRBV28,NA,CASSYRGPNTEAFF,TGTGCCAGCAGTTACAGGGGGCCAAACACTGAAGCTTTCTTT